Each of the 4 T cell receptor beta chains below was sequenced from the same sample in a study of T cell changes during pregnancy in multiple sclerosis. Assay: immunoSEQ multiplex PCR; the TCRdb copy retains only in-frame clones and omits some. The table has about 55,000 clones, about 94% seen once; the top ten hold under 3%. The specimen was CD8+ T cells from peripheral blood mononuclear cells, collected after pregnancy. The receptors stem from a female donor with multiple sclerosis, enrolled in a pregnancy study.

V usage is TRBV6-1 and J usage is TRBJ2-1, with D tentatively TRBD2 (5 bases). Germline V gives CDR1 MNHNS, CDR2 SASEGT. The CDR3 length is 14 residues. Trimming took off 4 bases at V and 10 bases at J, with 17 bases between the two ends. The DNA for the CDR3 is TGTGCCAGCAGTGGGTTGGCGGGTTCGTGGGAGCAGTTCTTC. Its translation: CASSGLAGSWEQFF.

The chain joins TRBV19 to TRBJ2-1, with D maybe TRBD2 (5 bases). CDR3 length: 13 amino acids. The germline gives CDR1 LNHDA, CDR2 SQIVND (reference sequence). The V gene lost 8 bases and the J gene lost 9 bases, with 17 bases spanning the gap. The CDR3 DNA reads TGTGCCAGTTCGAGAGGGCCGGTAGCTGAGCAGTTCTTC. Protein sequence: CASSRGPVAEQFF.

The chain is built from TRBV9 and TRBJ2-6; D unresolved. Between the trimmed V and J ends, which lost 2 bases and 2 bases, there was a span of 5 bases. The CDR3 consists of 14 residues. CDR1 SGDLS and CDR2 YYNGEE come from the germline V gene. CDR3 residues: CASSVNPGANVLTF. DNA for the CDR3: TGTGCCAGCAGCGTTAATCCTGGGGCCAACGTCCTGACTTTC.

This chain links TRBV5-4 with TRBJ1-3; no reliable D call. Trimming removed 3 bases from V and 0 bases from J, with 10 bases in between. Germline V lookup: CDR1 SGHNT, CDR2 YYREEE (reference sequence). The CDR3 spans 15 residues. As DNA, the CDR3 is TGTGCCAGCAGCTCCGACCGGGACTCTGGAAACACCATATATTTT. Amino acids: CASSSDRDSGNTIYF.